Only a few counts were recorded for the clone carrying this T cell receptor beta chain. Free of recent acute infections or vaccinations, the donors were healthy HIV-negative adults. Assay used: immunoSEQ multiplex PCR; TCRdb lists only in-frame clones, some missing. The sample includes 400,000 to 500,000 clones, 60% to 85% of them seen just once. This sample stems from a study of shared clonotypes between healthy human individuals. The receptor was isolated from a woman aged 40-49 years in good health. Some clones in this sample may be carry-over from other donors' samples. The specimen was PBMCs.

CDR3 in amino acids: CASSLDLRGRLIPEAFF. DNA of the CDR3: TGTGCCAGCAGCTTAGACCTGAGGGGTCGGTTAATCCCTGAAGCTTTCTTT. This chain joins TRBV7-8 and TRBJ1-1; perhaps TRBD1 as D (5 bases). V lost 1 base and J 6 bases, leaving 21 bases between the germline ends. The germline V gene has CDR1 SGHVS and CDR2 FQNEAQ. CDR3 length: 17 amino acids.